This T cell receptor beta chain was retrieved from a study of T cell changes during pregnancy in multiple sclerosis (dated by TCRdb to about 2019). The study in broad terms: Changes in the T cell repertoire over the course of pregnancy were examined in this study in women with multiple sclerosis.

On this clone: No antigen is known for it. No quality values exist for individual bases; no much larger clone is one base distant.

The library came from the immunoSEQ multiplex PCR assay. TCRdb took over this immuneACCESS table, retaining in-frame rearrangements with V and J assigned. Such tables are incomplete; in checked studies, under half of the missing clones stem from an unresolved V gene, and the remainder is unexplained. For this sample there are 95,000 to 100,000 clones; about 91% appear just once. The ten largest account for about 2% of the sample. The clonotype originates from a female donor in good health, enrolled as a control in a pregnancy study. Sequenced material: peripheral blood, taken after pregnancy.

DNA sequence: TGTGCCAGCAGTGCCGGACAGGTCCGATACAATGAGCAGTTCTTC. This sequence encodes CASSAGQVRYNEQFF. Recombination connected TRBV6-1 to TRBJ2-1; 7 bases in between match TRBD1. V is pruned by 4 bases and J by 4 bases, leaving 7 bases of the junction without a gene match. The cysteine opens and the phenylalanine closes a CDR3 of 15 amino acids. CDR3 DNA is the only sequence kept; it has 45 bases, read in frame from the first base. CDR1 and CDR2 are read off the germline V gene as MNHNS and SASEGT.